Listed here is a single TCR beta chain. Its antigen target is currently unknown. No base qualities exist here, and no much larger clone lies one base off it. The data belong to a study of PD-L1 blockade in urothelial cancer (dated by TCRdb to the late 2010s). Concerning the study at large: Every patient began therapy in the mid-2010s and was given atezolizumab 1,200 mg intravenously every 3 weeks. About nine tenths of the roughly 29 patients were identified as males with urothelial cancer of bladder origin, and a prior smoking history was reported by 18 of 29 patients. Patients had an ECOG performance status of 0 or 1 and had received between 0 and 3 prior chemotherapy regimens. Blood samples were analyzed at 3 weeks after treatment start (second dose) and at 6 weeks after treatment start. Blood samples gave median yields of around 150,000 T cells and some 84,000 unique TCRs, along with a median clonality of 0.080. The study was an exploratory multi-omic analysis of somatic, immune and clinical correlates of response to PD-L1 blockade with atezolizumab in urothelial cancer. Pretreatment tumor samples and matched peripheral blood, collected serially before and after atezolizumab treatment, underwent TCR sequencing. Durable clinical benefit meant progression-free survival longer than 6 months, and TCR features were also tested against progression-free and overall survival. Whole exome sequencing and RNA sequencing of pretreatment tumors were performed alongside TCR sequencing in the same patients. Durable clinical benefit was achieved by nine patients but not by the remaining 20. Pretreatment blood TCR-seq was available for about 27 patients, at least one posttreatment blood collection was obtained for 25 or so patients, and tumor TCR-seq was available for 25 or so patients.

The CDR1 and CDR2 encoded by the germline V gene (reference sequence) are LNHDA and SQIVND. After removal of 7 bases from V and 9 bases from J, the junction retains 18 bases not matched to a gene. Inclusive of the bounding cysteine and phenylalanine, the CDR3 is 17 residues long. CDR3 DNA is the only sequence kept; it has 51 bases, read in frame from the first base. Sample time point, as interpreted from the label and publication: pretreatment peripheral blood. The cohort included about 27 patients with locally advanced or metastatic urothelial carcinoma who were treated at Memorial Sloan Kettering on a trial protocol. Peripheral blood mononuclear cells were collected pretreatment and during treatment, with between 1 and 8 total time points obtained per patient. The Qiagen DNeasy Blood extraction kit was used to purify genomic DNA from total PBMCs and tumor samples. PBMCs were collected pretreatment and during treatment and were isolated and stored as previously described.

The study at large found these results: Because the sample size was small (n of about 27) and many exploratory analyses were performed, the results are intended to be hypothesis-generating. Patients with durable benefit showed greater expansion of tumor-associated TCR clones in peripheral blood 3 weeks after starting treatment (n ≈ 22, p = 0.022). A pretreatment peripheral blood TCR clonality below the median was linked to improved progression-free and overall survival.

Synthetic TCR analog templates were spiked into each PCR so that absolute template abundance could be estimated from read counts. The immunoSEQ assay was used to amplify TCRbeta CDR3 regions from genomic DNA with bias-controlled V and J gene primers. Rearranged TCRbeta segments were sequenced at approximately 20X coverage. The original methods were these. Sequencing errors were corrected by clustering and CDR3s were annotated against IMGT to assign V, D and J genes. Only productive TCRbeta rearrangements were used in downstream analyses, excluding out-of-frame or stop-codon sequences. Clonality was computed as one minus Shannon entropy normalized by the log of the number of unique productive sequences. Fisher's exact test with Benjamini-Hochberg correction, using a cutoff of adjusted p below 0.01, was how clones that differed between time points or between blood and tumor were identified. TCRdb's version of the immuneACCESS table is confined to in-frame rearrangements and falls short of the full clone set. An unresolved V gene accounts for under half of the shortfall where checked; the remainder is of unknown origin. The D gene and trimming were derived from the DNA, and the V and J assignments and clone size from that table. This sample gives about 85,000 clones in total; about 85% of them show up just once. The ten most abundant clones make up approximately 14% of the sample.

The chain was built from TRBV19 and TRBJ2-1; 10 junctional bases match TRBD2. Sequenced here: PBMCs, sampled around atezolizumab (anti-PD-L1) treatment. The receptor's source is a man between 60 and 75 years old with urothelial cancer. In nucleotide form, the sequence is TGTGCCAGTACCCCATTGGAGTCCAGCGGGGGGGCGCGTGAGCAGTTCTTC. This codes for CASTPLESSGGAREQFF.